This T cell receptor beta chain was identified in a study of blood T cell repertoires in COVID-19. Study information: There were acute and convalescent COVID-19 samples, and they came from the United States, Italy and Spain. T cells, B-cell-depleted T cells, or PBMCs supplied cDNA or gDNA.

Germline CDR1 and CDR2: GTSNPN and SVGIG (reference sequence). J gave up 8 bases and V 5 bases, and 3 bases lay outside the gene matches. CDR3 size: 12 residues. Original processing notes: Amplified reference gene primers provided the basis for estimating nucleated cell counts. Clones were sequenced by immunoSEQ multiplex PCR, and TCRdb holds only the in-frame ones, with some missing. V and J calls and clone size follow that table, whereas D and trimming were derived from the DNA. The sample records 300,000 to 400,000 clones, approximately 90% being singletons. This sequence originates from a woman aged 18-29 years who had recovered from COVID-19. The sample was peripheral blood. This sequence joins TRBV30 and TRBJ1-1; 12 nucleotides agree with TRBD1. CDR3 loop: CAWGTGGPEAFF. Written as DNA, the CDR3 is TGTGCCTGGGGGACAGGGGGCCCCGAAGCTTTCTTT.